The 8 T cell receptor beta chains below were found in one sample sequenced in a study of beta chain features in type 1 diabetes. Findings and limits, study-wide: People with Type 1 diabetes carried modestly yet significantly shorter TCRB CDR3s in all four CD4+ subsets.

The whole isolated RNA underwent reverse transcription, so sequencing captured expressed TCRB transcripts. Assay used: immunoSEQ multiplex PCR; TCRdb lists only in-frame clones, some missing. The sample shows about 190,000 clones, roughly 8% of them seen only once. Their specific antigens are unknown. Sequencing was done on a sample of central memory CD4+ T cells from blood. The receptors stem from a man between 18 and 29 years old with type 1 diabetes.

The chain couples TRBV4-1 to TRBJ1-2; 7 nucleotides agree with TRBD1. J was trimmed by 4 bases and V by 4 bases; bases with no gene match: 6. The CDR3 spans 14 residues. CDR1 is MGHRA, CDR2 YSYEKL, per germline. The CDR3 bases are TGCGCCAGCAGCCGAGAGACAGGGCTCTATGGCTACACCTTC. Residues: CASSRETGLYGYTF.

A few counts support this clone. J is TRBJ1-2 and V is TRBV6-5; D remains ambiguous. This CDR3 contains 12 residues. Germline loops: CDR1 MNHEY, CDR2 SVGAGI. The V end lost 4 bases, the J end lost 5 bases, and 8 bases lay between the germline ends. This CDR3 reads CASSSPGYGYTF. The CDR3 DNA is TGTGCCAGCAGTTCCCCCGGGTATGGCTACACCTTC.

This clone came up a few times. The chain joins TRBV9 to TRBJ1-4; 7 positions agree with TRBD1. CDR1 and CDR2 (germline): SGDLS, YYNGEE. The CDR3 runs 15 residues. The J segment lost 5 bases and the V segment lost 4 bases, leaving 8 bases of the junction unmatched. Here the CDR3 reads CASSPGQAVNEKLFF. In DNA form, the CDR3 reads TGTGCCAGCAGCCCCGGACAGGCCGTAAATGAAAAACTGTTTTTT.

The chain is built from TRBV5-4 and TRBJ2-7; 9 bases map to TRBD1. This CDR3 has 14 residues. Germline V lookup: CDR1 SGHNT, CDR2 YYREEE (reference sequence). The J segment lost 2 bases and the V segment lost 3 bases, leaving 3 bases of the junction unmatched. In DNA form, the CDR3 reads TGTGCCAGCAGCTATCGACAGGGGGCCTACGAGCAGTACTTC. It translates to CASSYRQGAYEQYF.

J is TRBJ1-2 and V is TRBV2; 7 nucleotides match TRBD1. The CDR3 is 14 amino acids. The J segment lost 3 bases and the V segment lost 6 bases, leaving 7 bases of the junction unmatched. The germline V gene encodes CDR1 SNHLY and CDR2 FYNNEI. The CDR3 sequence is CASSLQGIDYGYTF. For the CDR3, the DNA is TGTGCCAGCAGCTTACAGGGGATCGACTATGGCTACACCTTC.

The rearrangement uses TRBV5-4 and TRBJ2-3; the match to TRBD2 covers 14 bases. The germline gives CDR1 SGHNT, CDR2 YYREEE (reference sequence). This CDR3 has 16 amino acids. V dropped 4 bases and J dropped 3; count of bases not matched to a gene: 4. CDR3 region: CASSQRLAGGTDTQYF. The CDR3 DNA is TGTGCCAGCAGCCAGAGACTAGCGGGGGGGACAGATACGCAGTATTTT. Supplemented by reference TRBV5-4 and TRBJ2-3, the full variable domain reads ETGVTQSPTHLIKTRGQQVTLRCSSQSGHNTVSWYQQALGQGPQFIFQYYREEENGRGNFPPRFSGLQFPNYSSELNVNALELDDSALYLCASSQRLAGGTDTQYFGPGTRLTVL.

The chain has TRBV6-5 and TRBJ1-6, with D maybe TRBD1 (5 bases). Trimming left V 6 bases short and J 13 bases short, with 22 bases between. The CDR3 consists of 15 residues. CDR1 is MNHEY and CDR2 is SVGAGI in the germline V gene. The CDR3 sequence: CASSPSIRGESPLHF. The CDR3 DNA reads TGTGCCAGCAGCCCGTCGATTAGGGGTGAAAGCCCCCTCCACTTT.

This rearrangement joins TRBV27 to TRBJ2-5; 9 nucleotides agree with TRBD1. The V and J ends lost 5 bases and 4 bases, in that order; junction bases with no gene match: 5. CDR3 length: 14 residues. Germline assignment: CDR1 MNHEY and CDR2 SMNVEV (reference sequence). CDR3 residues: CASSPRQGGETQYF. The CDR3 bases are TGTGCCAGCAGTCCCCGACAGGGGGGAGAGACCCAGTACTTC.